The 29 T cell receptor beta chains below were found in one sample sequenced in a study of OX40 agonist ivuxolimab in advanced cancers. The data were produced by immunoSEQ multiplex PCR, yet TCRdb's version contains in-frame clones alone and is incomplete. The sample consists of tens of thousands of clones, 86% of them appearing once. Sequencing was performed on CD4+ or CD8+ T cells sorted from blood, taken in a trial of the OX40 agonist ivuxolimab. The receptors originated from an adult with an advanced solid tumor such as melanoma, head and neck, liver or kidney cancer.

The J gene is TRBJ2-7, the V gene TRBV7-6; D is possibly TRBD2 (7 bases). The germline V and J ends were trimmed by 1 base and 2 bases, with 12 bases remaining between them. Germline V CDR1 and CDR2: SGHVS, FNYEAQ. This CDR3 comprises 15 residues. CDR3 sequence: CASSLVGGPAYEQYF. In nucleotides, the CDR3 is TGTGCCAGCAGCTTAGTCGGGGGGCCGGCCTACGAGCAGTACTTC.

The CDR3 bases are TGCGCCAGCAGTACCGGAGGGCGGGGTGGCGATGAGCAGTTCTTC. It codes for CASSTGGRGGDEQFF. V gene TRBV5-1 combines with J gene TRBJ2-1, with D perhaps matching TRBD2 (6 bases). There are 15 residues in the CDR3. The V gene's germline CDR1 is SGHRS and CDR2 YFSETQ. Trimming removed 5 bases at V and 8 bases at J, with 20 bases between. The full variable domain, its missing parts supplied by reference TRBV5-1 and TRBJ2-1, is KAGVTQTPRYLIKTRGQQVTLSCSPISGHRSVSWYQQTPGQGLQFLFEYFSETQRNKGNFPGRFSGRQFSNSRSEMNVSTLELGDSALYLCASSTGGRGGDEQFFGPGTRLTVL.

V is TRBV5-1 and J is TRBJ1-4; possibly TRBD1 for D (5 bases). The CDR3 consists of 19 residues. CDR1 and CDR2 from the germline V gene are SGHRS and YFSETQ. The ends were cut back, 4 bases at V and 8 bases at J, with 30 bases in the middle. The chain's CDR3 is CASSHGGHFSPTDREKLFF. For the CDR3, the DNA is TGCGCCAGCAGCCATGGCGGACATTTCTCTCCAACCGATCGGGAAAAACTGTTTTTT.

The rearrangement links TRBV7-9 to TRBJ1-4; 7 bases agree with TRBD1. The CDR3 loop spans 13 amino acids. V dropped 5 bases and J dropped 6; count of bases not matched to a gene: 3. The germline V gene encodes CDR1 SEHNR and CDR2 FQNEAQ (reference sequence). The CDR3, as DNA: TGTGCCAGCAGCCCCGGGACAGATGAAAAACTGTTTTTT. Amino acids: CASSPGTDEKLFF.

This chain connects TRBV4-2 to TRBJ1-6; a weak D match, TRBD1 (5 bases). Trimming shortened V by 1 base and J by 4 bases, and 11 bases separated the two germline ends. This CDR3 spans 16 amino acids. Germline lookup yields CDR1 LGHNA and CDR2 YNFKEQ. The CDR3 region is CASSQGGGAYNSPLHF. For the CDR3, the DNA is TGTGCCAGCAGCCAAGGGGGTGGGGCATATAATTCACCCCTCCACTTT.

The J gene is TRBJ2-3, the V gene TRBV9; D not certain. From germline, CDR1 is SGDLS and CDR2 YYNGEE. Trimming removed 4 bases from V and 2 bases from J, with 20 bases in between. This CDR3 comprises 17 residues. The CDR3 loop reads CASSPAPFPSVTDTQYF. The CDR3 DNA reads TGTGCCAGCAGCCCAGCCCCCTTCCCCTCGGTCACAGATACGCAGTATTTT.

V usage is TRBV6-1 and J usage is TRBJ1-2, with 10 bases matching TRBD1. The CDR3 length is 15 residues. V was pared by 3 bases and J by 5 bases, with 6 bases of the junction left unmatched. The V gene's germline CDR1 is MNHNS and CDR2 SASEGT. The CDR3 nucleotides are TGTGCCAGCAGTGATGACAGGGGGCCTCGGTATGGCTACACCTTC. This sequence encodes CASSDDRGPRYGYTF.

The CDR3 spells CASSSRQGFNSPLHF. The CDR3, as DNA: TGTGCCAGCAGCTCACGACAGGGTTTTAATTCACCCCTCCACTTT. The J gene is TRBJ1-6, the V gene TRBV11-2; 7 positions match TRBD1. This CDR3 has 15 residues. The germline CDR1 and CDR2 sequences are SGHAT and FQNNGV. V trimming: 4 bases; J trimming: 6 bases; junction bases outside the gene matches: 6.

The CDR3 protein is CASSPSGDTQYF. Here the CDR3 DNA reads TGTGCCAGCAGTCCTAGCGGCGATACGCAGTATTTT. The chain is built from TRBV6-5 and TRBJ2-3, with TRBD2 identical over 7 bases. Germline CDR1 MNHEY, CDR2 SVGAGI. Germline trimming cut 5 bases from V and 6 bases from J; bases unmatched to any gene: 2. This CDR3 has 12 amino acids.

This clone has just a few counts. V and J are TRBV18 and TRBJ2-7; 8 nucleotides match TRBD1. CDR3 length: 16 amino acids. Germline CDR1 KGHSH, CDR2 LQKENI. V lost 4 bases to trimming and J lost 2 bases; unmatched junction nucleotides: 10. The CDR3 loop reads CASSRPGPQGAYEQYF. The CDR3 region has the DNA TGTGCCAGCTCACGACCCGGCCCACAGGGGGCCTACGAGCAGTACTTC.

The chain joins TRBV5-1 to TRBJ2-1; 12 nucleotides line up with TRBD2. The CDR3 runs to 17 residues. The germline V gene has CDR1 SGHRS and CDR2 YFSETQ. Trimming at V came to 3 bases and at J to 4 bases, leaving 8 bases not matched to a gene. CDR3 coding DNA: TGCGCCAGCAGCTCACGACTAGCGGGGGACCCTTACAATGAGCAGTTCTTC. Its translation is CASSSRLAGDPYNEQFF.

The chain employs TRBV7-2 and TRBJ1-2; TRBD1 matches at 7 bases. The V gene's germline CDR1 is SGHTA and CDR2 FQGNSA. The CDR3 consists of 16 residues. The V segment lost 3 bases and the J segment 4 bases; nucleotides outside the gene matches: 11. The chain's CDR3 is CASSFPSRGHSYGYTF. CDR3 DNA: TGTGCCAGCAGCTTCCCGTCGAGGGGGCACTCCTATGGCTACACCTTC.

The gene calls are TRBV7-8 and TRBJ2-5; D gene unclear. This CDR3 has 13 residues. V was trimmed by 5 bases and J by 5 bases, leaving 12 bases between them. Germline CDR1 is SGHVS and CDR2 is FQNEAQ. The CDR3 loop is CASSLGIEETQYF. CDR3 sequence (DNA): TGTGCCAGCAGCCTAGGGATCGAGGAGACCCAGTACTTC.

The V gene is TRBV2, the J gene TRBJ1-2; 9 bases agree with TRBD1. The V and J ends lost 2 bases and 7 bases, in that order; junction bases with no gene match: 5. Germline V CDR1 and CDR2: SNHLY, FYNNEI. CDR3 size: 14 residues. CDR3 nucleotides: TGTGCCAGCAGTGAAATGGGACAGGGTTTTGGCTACACCTTC. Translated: CASSEMGQGFGYTF.

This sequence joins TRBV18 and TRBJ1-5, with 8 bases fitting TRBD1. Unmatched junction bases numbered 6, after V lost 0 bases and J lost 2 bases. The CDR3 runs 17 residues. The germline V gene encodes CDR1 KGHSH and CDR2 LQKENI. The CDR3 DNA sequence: TGTGCCAGCTCACCACCGGACAGGGCTGGGGGCAATCAGCCCCAGCATTTT. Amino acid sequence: CASSPPDRAGGNQPQHF.

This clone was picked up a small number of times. CDR3 nucleotides: TGTGCCAGCAGCTTAGGTGGGGCGACCAATCTGGGGCAGTTCTTC. Translating gives CASSLGGATNLGQFF. The chain links TRBV7-8 to TRBJ2-1; a possible D gene is TRBD1 (5 bases). The V gene's germline CDR1 is SGHVS and CDR2 FQNEAQ. Trimming cost V 1 base and J 12 bases, with 19 bases left between them. The CDR3 sequence is 15 residues long.

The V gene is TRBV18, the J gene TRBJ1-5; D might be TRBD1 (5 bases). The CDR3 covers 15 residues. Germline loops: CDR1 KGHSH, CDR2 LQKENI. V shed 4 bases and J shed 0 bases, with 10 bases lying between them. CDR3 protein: CASSRGSHSNQPQHF. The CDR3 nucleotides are TGTGCCAGCTCACGGGGCAGCCATAGCAATCAGCCCCAGCATTTT.

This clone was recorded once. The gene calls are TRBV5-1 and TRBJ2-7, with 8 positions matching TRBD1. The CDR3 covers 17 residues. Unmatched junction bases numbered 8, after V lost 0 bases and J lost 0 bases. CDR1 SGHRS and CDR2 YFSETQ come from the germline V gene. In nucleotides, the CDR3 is TGCGCCAGCAGCTTGGACGCGGGACAGGCAAGCTCCTACGAGCAGTACTTC. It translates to CASSLDAGQASSYEQYF.

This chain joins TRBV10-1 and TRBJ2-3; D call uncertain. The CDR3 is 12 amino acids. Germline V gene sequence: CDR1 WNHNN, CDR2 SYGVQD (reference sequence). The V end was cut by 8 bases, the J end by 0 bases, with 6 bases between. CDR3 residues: CASGDSTDTQYF. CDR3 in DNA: TGCGCCAGCGGCGACAGCACAGATACGCAGTATTTT.

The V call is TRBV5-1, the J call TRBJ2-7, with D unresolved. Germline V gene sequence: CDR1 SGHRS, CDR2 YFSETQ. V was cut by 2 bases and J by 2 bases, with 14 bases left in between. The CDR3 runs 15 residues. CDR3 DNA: TGCGCCAGCAGCTTAACTCCGACCGGGCCCTACGAGCAGTACTTC. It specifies CASSLTPTGPYEQYF.

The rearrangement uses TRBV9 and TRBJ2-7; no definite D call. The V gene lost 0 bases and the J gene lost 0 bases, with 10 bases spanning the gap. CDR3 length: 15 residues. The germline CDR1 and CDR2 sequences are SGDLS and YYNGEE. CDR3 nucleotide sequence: TGTGCCAGCAGCGTAGGGGCGCAGAGCTCCTACGAGCAGTACTTC. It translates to CASSVGAQSSYEQYF.

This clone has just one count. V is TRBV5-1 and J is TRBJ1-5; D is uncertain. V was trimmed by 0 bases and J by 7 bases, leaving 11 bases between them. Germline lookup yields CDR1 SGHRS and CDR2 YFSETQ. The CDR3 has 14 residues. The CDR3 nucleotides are TGCGCCAGCAGCTTGGTTGGGTCGGGGCAGCCCCAGCATTTT. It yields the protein CASSLVGSGQPQHF.

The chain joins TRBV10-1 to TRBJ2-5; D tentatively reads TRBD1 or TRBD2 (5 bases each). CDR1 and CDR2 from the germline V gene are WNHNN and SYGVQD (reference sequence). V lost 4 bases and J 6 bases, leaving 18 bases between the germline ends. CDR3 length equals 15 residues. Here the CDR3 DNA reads TGCGCCAGCAGTGTCGGGACGGGTTGGTCACAGACCCAGTACTTC. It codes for CASSVGTGWSQTQYF.

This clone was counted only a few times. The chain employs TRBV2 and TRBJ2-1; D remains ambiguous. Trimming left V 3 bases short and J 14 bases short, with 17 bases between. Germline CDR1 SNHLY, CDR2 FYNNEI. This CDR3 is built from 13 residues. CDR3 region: CASSETPARSKFF. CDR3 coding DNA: TGTGCCAGCAGTGAGACGCCGGCCCGTTCGAAGTTCTTC.

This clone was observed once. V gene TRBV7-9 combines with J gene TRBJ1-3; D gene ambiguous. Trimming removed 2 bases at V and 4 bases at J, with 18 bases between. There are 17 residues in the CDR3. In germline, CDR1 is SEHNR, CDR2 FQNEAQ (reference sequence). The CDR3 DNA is TGTGCCAGCAGCTTACGTGGGTCGTTAAGAGGAGGAAACACCATATATTTT. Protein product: CASSLRGSLRGGNTIYF.

The CDR3 protein is CASTWTQETQYF. CDR3 sequence (DNA): TGCGCCAGCACCTGGACACAAGAGACCCAGTACTTC. This sequence joins TRBV10-2 and TRBJ2-5, with TRBD1 as a possible D gene (5 bases). Per the germline V gene, CDR1 is WSHSY and CDR2 is SAAADI. CDR3 length equals 12 residues. V lost 7 bases and J 2 bases, leaving 8 bases between the germline ends.

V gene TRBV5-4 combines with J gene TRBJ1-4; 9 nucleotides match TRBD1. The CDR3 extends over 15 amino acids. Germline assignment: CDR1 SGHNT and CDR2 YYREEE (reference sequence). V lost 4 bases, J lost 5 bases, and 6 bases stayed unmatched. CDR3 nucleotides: TGTGCCAGCAGCCCCGGACAGGGGAGCAATGAAAAACTGTTTTTT. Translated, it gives CASSPGQGSNEKLFF.

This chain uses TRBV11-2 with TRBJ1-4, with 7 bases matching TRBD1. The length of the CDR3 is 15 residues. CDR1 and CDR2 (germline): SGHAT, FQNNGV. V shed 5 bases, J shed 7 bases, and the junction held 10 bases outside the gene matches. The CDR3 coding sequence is TGTGCCAGCAGCCAGAACAGGGGCTCGAGTGAAAAACTGTTTTTT. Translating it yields CASSQNRGSSEKLFF.

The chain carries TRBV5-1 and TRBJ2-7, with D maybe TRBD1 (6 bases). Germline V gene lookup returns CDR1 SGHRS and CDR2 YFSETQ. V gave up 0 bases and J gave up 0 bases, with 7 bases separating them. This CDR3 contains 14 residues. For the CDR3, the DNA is TGCGCCAGCAGCTTGGCGGACAGCTCCTACGAGCAGTACTTC. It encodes CASSLADSSYEQYF.